Listed here is a single T cell receptor beta chain. Antigen specificity is unknown. This CDR3 spans 14 amino acids. Germline V gene data show CDR1 as SGDLS and CDR2 as YYNGEE. V lost 7 bases and J lost 2, with 15 bases in between. Repertoires were generated with immunoSEQ multiplex PCR, while TCRdb's copy carries only in-frame clones and drops some. This repertoire shows approximately 200,000 clones, around 70% found once; its top ten account for about an eighth. This specimen belongs to a study of cytotoxic CD8 clonotypes in ibrutinib-treated CLL. The study, taken as a whole, reports: Contraction or stability on treatment was seen for public clonotypes, which were uncommon.

The chain uses TRBV9 and TRBJ2-5; no clear D. The material was PBMCs, obtained after 24 months of ibrutinib treatment. This clonotype originated in a human donor with chronic lymphocytic leukemia. CDR3 sequence reads: CASPVGSYQETQYF. For the CDR3, the DNA is TGTGCCAGCCCAGTGGGCAGCTATCAAGAGACCCAGTACTTC.